The 28 T cell receptor beta chains in this list originate from one sample, sequenced in a study of blood T cell repertoires in COVID-19. Repertoires were generated with immunoSEQ multiplex PCR, while TCRdb's copy carries only in-frame clones and drops some. The repertoire holds fewer than 250,000 clones, with 80% to 90% as singletons. The sequenced sample consisted of peripheral blood. Source of these receptors: a woman aged 80 or older with acute or convalescent COVID-19.

V gene TRBV7-2 combines with J gene TRBJ2-5, with TRBD1 matching 10 bases. The CDR3 has 15 amino acids. V shed 3 bases and J 5 bases; nucleotides not matched to a gene: 6. The V gene's germline CDR1 is SGHTA and CDR2 FQGNSA. CDR3 loop: CASSFETGGRETQYF. CDR3 in DNA: TGTGCCAGCAGCTTCGAGACAGGGGGCCGCGAGACCCAGTACTTC. The full variable domain, its missing parts supplied by reference TRBV7-2 and TRBJ2-5, is GAGVSQSPSNKVTEKGKDVELRCDPISGHTALYWYRQSLGQGLEFLIYFQGNSAPDKSGLPSDRFSAERTGGSVSTLTIQRTQQEDSAVYLCASSFETGGRETQYFGPGTRLLVL.

The CDR3 protein is CATSDFFVDEQFF. CDR3 DNA sequence: TGTGCCACCAGTGATTTTTTCGTCGATGAGCAGTTCTTC. The chain couples TRBV24-1 to TRBJ2-1; D gene uncertain. Germline CDR1 reads KGHDR; CDR2 reads SFDVKD. CDR3 length: 13 residues. V lost 1 base and J 8 bases, leaving 8 bases between the germline ends.

The rearrangement uses TRBV15 and TRBJ1-6; no firm D call. The CDR3 is made up of 13 amino acids. Germline CDR1 and CDR2: LNHNV and YYDKDF (reference sequence). The V end was cut by 3 bases, the J end by 15 bases, with 15 bases between. The CDR3 DNA sequence: TGTGCCACCAGCAGCGGGCCAGTCGGACTCCTCCACTTT. Protein product: CATSSGPVGLLHF.

This clone has just a few counts. This chain connects TRBV19 to TRBJ2-2, with 7 bases matching TRBD1. J lost 4 bases, V lost 5 bases, and 4 bases had no gene match. The CDR3 has 14 amino acids. The germline V gene has CDR1 LNHDA and CDR2 SQIVND (reference sequence). In DNA form, the CDR3 reads TGTGCCAGTAGTTCACAGGGGAGCACCGGGGAGCTGTTTTTT. It specifies CASSSQGSTGELFF.

V gene TRBV27 combines with J gene TRBJ1-5; 9 bases map to TRBD1. V gave up 5 bases and J gave up 3 bases; unmatched junction bases: 8. CDR3 length: 16 amino acids. Germline CDR1 MNHEY, CDR2 SMNVEV (reference sequence). The CDR3 sequence is CASSPMGQGTNQPQHF. CDR3 bases: TGTGCCAGCAGTCCCATGGGACAGGGTACCAATCAGCCCCAGCATTTT.

This clone was detected only a few times. The V call is TRBV10-3, the J call TRBJ1-3; 9 bases are a match to TRBD1. This CDR3 region has 16 residues. J gave up 1 base and V 8 bases, and 9 bases lay outside the gene matches. Germline CDR1 ENHRY, CDR2 SYGVKD. CDR3 residues: CAIQKPGQGSGNTIYF. The CDR3 region has the DNA TGTGCCATCCAAAAACCGGGACAGGGTTCTGGAAACACCATATATTTT.

The chain carries TRBV19 and TRBJ2-1, with TRBD2 matching over 9 bases. The V segment lost 3 bases and the J segment 8 bases; nucleotides outside the gene matches: 5. Per the germline V gene, CDR1 is LNHDA and CDR2 is SQIVND (reference sequence). The CDR3 totals 14 residues. In nucleotides, the CDR3 is TGTGCCAGTAGTATCGCGGGAGGGGACTATGAGCAGTTCTTC. Residues: CASSIAGGDYEQFF.

This chain joins TRBV5-1 and TRBJ2-7; perhaps TRBD2 as D (6 bases). V lost 4 bases and J lost 9, with 17 bases in between. CDR3 length: 13 amino acids. Germline V gene data show CDR1 as SGHRS and CDR2 as YFSETQ. The CDR3 protein is CASSTGTQWGQYF. The CDR3 DNA sequence: TGCGCCAGCAGCACCGGGACTCAATGGGGGCAGTACTTC.

V gene TRBV9 combines with J gene TRBJ1-6; 8 bases are shared with TRBD1. Trimming removed 3 bases from V and 0 bases from J; junction bases left unmatched: 2. Germline V gene data show CDR1 as SGDLS and CDR2 as YYNGEE. There are 16 residues in the CDR3. CDR3: CASSGTGGSYNSPLHF. CDR3 nucleotides: TGTGCCAGCAGCGGAACAGGGGGCTCCTATAATTCACCCCTCCACTTT.

The rearrangement uses TRBV6-6 and TRBJ2-2; 8 nucleotides align to TRBD2. V shed 7 bases and J 1 base; nucleotides not matched to a gene: 8. The CDR3 loop spans 16 amino acids. Germline lookup yields CDR1 MNHNY and CDR2 SVGAGI (reference sequence). Written as DNA, the CDR3 is TGTGCCAGCATCCCTCCCCGGGGGGGGAACACCGGGGAGCTGTTTTTT. As protein: CASIPPRGGNTGELFF.

The chain links TRBV19 to TRBJ2-7; the match to TRBD1 covers 8 bases. The CDR3 is 14 amino acids. Germline trimming cut 6 bases from V and 5 bases from J; bases unmatched to any gene: 9. Looked up from germline, CDR1 is LNHDA and CDR2 is SQIVND (reference sequence). The CDR3 loop is CASRGVGQGHEQYF. Here the CDR3 DNA reads TGTGCCAGTAGGGGTGTAGGACAGGGCCACGAGCAGTACTTC.

The chain links TRBV24-1 to TRBJ2-1; tentative D call: TRBD1 (6 bases). This CDR3 has 15 residues. Germline loops: CDR1 KGHDR, CDR2 SFDVKD. V lost 8 bases, J lost 1 base, and 14 bases lay in between. The CDR3 region is CATTAGALSYNEQFF. The CDR3 nucleotides are TGTGCCACCACGGCAGGGGCTCTATCCTACAATGAGCAGTTCTTC.

The chain links TRBV19 to TRBJ2-3, with a tentative D call TRBD2 (5 bases). The CDR3 loop spans 16 amino acids. Germline values: CDR1 LNHDA, CDR2 SQIVND (reference sequence). With 3 bases removed from V and 4 bases from J, the gap between germline ends came to 17 bases. CDR3 coding DNA: TGTGCCAGTAGTATGACGAGGGTCGGGTTTCCAGATACGCAGTATTTT. Amino acids: CASSMTRVGFPDTQYF.

J is TRBJ2-7 and V is TRBV15; D remains unclear. The V gene lost 3 bases and the J gene lost 3 bases, with 9 bases spanning the gap. Germline V CDR1 and CDR2: LNHNV, YYDKDF (reference sequence). The CDR3 contains 13 residues. DNA of the CDR3: TGTGCCACCAGCAGCCTAAGAGGCTACGAGCAGTACTTC. Amino acid sequence: CATSSLRGYEQYF.

The chain joins TRBV7-2 to TRBJ1-3; no clear D. Between the trimmed V and J ends, which lost 5 bases and 1 base, there was a span of 9 bases. CDR1 and CDR2 from the germline V gene are SGHTA and FQGNSA. CDR3 length: 14 amino acids. The CDR3 sequence: CASSPPLSGNTIYF. The CDR3 DNA sequence: TGTGCCAGCAGCCCCCCCCTATCTGGAAACACCATATATTTT. The whole variable domain, filled in from reference TRBV7-2 and TRBJ1-3, reads GAGVSQSPSNKVTEKGKDVELRCDPISGHTALYWYRQSLGQGLEFLIYFQGNSAPDKSGLPSDRFSAERTGGSVSTLTIQRTQQEDSAVYLCASSPPLSGNTIYFGEGSWLTVV.

The chain joins TRBV3-1 (or the pseudogene TRBV3-2) to TRBJ1-5, with D maybe TRBD1 (6 bases). The CDR3 is 14 amino acids. From germline, CDR1 is LGHDT and CDR2 YNNKEL (reference sequence). The V and J ends lost 1 base and 4 bases respectively, with 8 bases between them. The CDR3 loop reads CASSQGGHNQPQHF. CDR3 in DNA: TGTGCCAGCAGCCAAGGGGGACATAATCAGCCCCAGCATTTT.

This clone showed up just a few times. This chain connects TRBV7-8 to TRBJ2-7; TRBD1 matches 9 bases. This CDR3 is 14 amino acids long. Germline V gives CDR1 SGHVS, CDR2 FQNEAQ. Losses at the gene ends were 0 bases for V and 5 bases for J; bases not matched to a gene: 2. CDR3 sequence (DNA): TGTGCCAGCAGCTTAGCGTGGACAGGGGACGAGCAGTACTTC. It translates to CASSLAWTGDEQYF.

A few counts support this clone. The J gene is TRBJ1-6, the V gene TRBV28; D ambiguous. CDR3 size: 14 residues. Trimming removed 6 bases at V and 4 bases at J, with 10 bases between. Germline CDR1 and CDR2: MDHEN and SYDVKM. CDR3 in amino acids: CASRLGRYNSPLHF. The CDR3 DNA sequence: TGTGCCAGCAGACTAGGACGGTATAATTCACCCCTCCACTTT.

V usage is TRBV27 and J usage is TRBJ1-4, with D perhaps matching TRBD1 (5 bases). CDR3 length: 11 amino acids. V was shortened by 5 bases and J by 14 bases, with 12 bases between the two germline ends. Germline V CDR1 and CDR2: MNHEY, SMNVEV (reference sequence). The CDR3 sequence is CASSHGGILFF. In nucleotides, the CDR3 is TGTGCCAGCAGTCACGGGGGAATCCTGTTTTTT. Using reference TRBV27 and TRBJ1-4 for the parts outside the CDR3, the full variable domain is EAQVTQNPRYLITVTGKKLTVTCSQNMNHEYMSWYRQDPGLGLRQIYYSMNVEVTDKGDVPEGYKVSRKEKRNFPLILESPSPNQTSLYFCASSHGGILFFGSGTQLSVL.

In DNA form, the CDR3 reads TGTGCCAGCAGTGAAGCTGAGATTTTCGGTGAAAAACTGTTTTTT. Protein: CASSEAEIFGEKLFF. The rearrangement links TRBV2 to TRBJ1-4; D remains ambiguous. Germline V lookup: CDR1 SNHLY, CDR2 FYNNEI. CDR3 size: 15 residues. V was cut by 0 bases and J by 7 bases, with 12 bases left in between.

This clone has a single count. The chain links TRBV19 to TRBJ1-6; 7 bases align to TRBD1. CDR3 length equals 14 residues. The J segment lost 4 bases and the V segment lost 5 bases, leaving 2 bases of the junction unmatched. Germline loops: CDR1 LNHDA, CDR2 SQIVND (reference sequence). The CDR3 protein is CASSEGQYNSPLHF. DNA for the CDR3: TGTGCCAGTAGTGAGGGACAGTATAATTCACCCCTCCACTTT.

This chain connects TRBV30 to TRBJ2-7, with 10 bases lining up with TRBD1. In germline, CDR1 is GTSNPN, CDR2 SVGIG (reference sequence). The CDR3 sequence is 12 residues long. The V gene end was trimmed by 2 bases and the J gene end by 7 bases; junction bases not matched to a gene: 2. The CDR3 region is CAWSRDRGEQYF. The CDR3 coding sequence is TGTGCCTGGAGTCGGGACAGGGGTGAGCAGTACTTC. Full variable domain (outside the CDR3, taken from reference TRBV30 and TRBJ2-7): SQTIHQWPATLVQPVGSPLSLECTVEGTSNPNLYWYRQAAGRGLQLLFYSVGIGQISSEVPQNLSASRPQDRQFILSSKKLLLSDSGFYLCAWSRDRGEQYFGPGTRLTVT.

This clone was counted a few times. The chain has TRBV3-1 (or the pseudogene TRBV3-2) and TRBJ2-5, with D unresolved. Trimming cost V 3 bases and J 1 base, with 6 bases left between them. The CDR3 is 13 amino acids. From germline, CDR1 is LGHDT and CDR2 YNNKEL (reference sequence). The CDR3 is CASSQFIQETQYF. The CDR3 DNA reads TGTGCCAGCAGCCAGTTTATCCAAGAGACCCAGTACTTC.

This chain joins TRBV6-5 and TRBJ1-2, with 7 nucleotides matching TRBD1. CDR1 and CDR2 (germline): MNHEY, SVGAGI. The trim removed 6 bases at V and 8 bases at J, leaving 9 bases unmatched. CDR3 length: 13 residues. CDR3 sequence: CASSLTGREGYTF. Here the CDR3 DNA reads TGTGCCAGCAGCTTGACAGGGAGAGAAGGCTACACCTTC.

J is TRBJ1-1 and V is TRBV19; D possibly corresponds to TRBD1 (5 bases). Germline values: CDR1 LNHDA, CDR2 SQIVND (reference sequence). This CDR3 comprises 15 residues. Trimming stripped 5 bases from V and 3 bases from J, with 16 bases between. CDR3 sequence: CASSSLGDSHTEAFF. DNA for the CDR3: TGTGCCAGTAGTTCTTTGGGTGACAGCCACACTGAAGCTTTCTTT.

The V and J genes are TRBV6-5 and TRBJ2-7; TRBD1 might be the D (6 bases). Germline CDR1 is MNHEY and CDR2 is SVGAGI. V was cut by 2 bases and J by 2 bases, with 7 bases left in between. This CDR3 has 13 residues. The CDR3 is CASSYAGAYEQYF. CDR3 bases: TGTGCCAGCAGTTACGCAGGGGCCTACGAGCAGTACTTC.

Notes on this clone: Sequence at one end of the junction differs from germline and may be a read error. This sequence joins TRBV11-2 and TRBJ1-2; possible D gene TRBD1, 5 bases. Germline assignment: CDR1 SGHAT and CDR2 FQNNGV. The CDR3 is 14 residues long. Here the CDR3 reads CASSSRTHQGTAYF. The CDR3, as DNA: TGTGCCAGCAGCTCGAGGACCCACCAGGGTACTGCGTACTTC.

The V and J genes are TRBV2 and TRBJ1-2; D gene ambiguous. The V end was cut by 6 bases, the J end by 7 bases, with 12 bases between. The CDR3 contains 12 residues. The germline gives CDR1 SNHLY, CDR2 FYNNEI. Written as DNA, the CDR3 is TGTGCCAGCAGCGGAGGGCCTGGTGGCTACACCTTC. Encoded protein: CASSGGPGGYTF.